This T cell receptor (beta chain) was found in a study of Graves' ophthalmopathy and Graves' hyperthyroidism. Turning to the study itself: Upon initial diagnosis and before any treatment, peripheral blood was collected.

General study results and limits: Thyroid clonotypes that were expanded above 0.001 frequency mostly also appeared in blood. Ophthalmopathy progression cases were predicted by the model with approximately 66% sensitivity and 72.22% specificity.

Isolation of PBMCs was performed using over 8 ml of fresh peripheral blood. RNA transcripts served as template for amplifying TCR beta CDR3 sequences. Second-round multiplex PCR came after a first-round RT-PCR that employed HTBI primers. Each CDR3 protein is one row after TCRdb ran MiXCR on the multiplex PCR reads. The profile shows around 660,000 distinct CDR3 sequences, about 41% of them singletons. V trimming: 6 bases; J trimming: 0 bases; junction bases outside the gene matches: 5. The CDR3 runs to 15 residues. In its sample, this clonotype was seen many times. Its antigen is still unknown. Sequenced sample: peripheral blood. The J gene is TRBJ1-5, the V gene TRBV12-3 or TRBV12-4, with 7 bases fitting TRBD1. This TCR was sampled from an adult man with Graves' ophthalmopathy. Here the CDR3 reads CASRSGQTSNQPQHF. CDR3 in DNA: TGTGCCAGCAGGTCGGGACAGACTAGCAATCAGCCCCAGCATTTT.